This T cell receptor beta chain was sequenced for a study of blood T cell repertoires in COVID-19. Whole-study context: PBMCs, B-cell-depleted T cells, or T cells were the source of the cDNA or gDNA that made up the material.

Trimming pared 10 bases from V and 8 bases from J, leaving 9 bases between. In germline, CDR1 is ENHRY, CDR2 SYGVKD. The CDR3 is 11 amino acids. Produced via immunoSEQ multiplex PCR; TCRdb's table is partial and in-frame only. This repertoire shows more than 110,000 clones, about 80% found once; its top ten account for 3% to 4.5%. Sequencing was carried out using peripheral blood. The clonotype comes from a man aged 55 to 70 with acute or convalescent COVID-19. The chain has TRBV10-3 and TRBJ1-6; D not certain. The CDR3 reads CATSEDSPLHF. Written as DNA, the CDR3 is TGTGCCACCTCCGAGGATTCACCCCTCCACTTT.